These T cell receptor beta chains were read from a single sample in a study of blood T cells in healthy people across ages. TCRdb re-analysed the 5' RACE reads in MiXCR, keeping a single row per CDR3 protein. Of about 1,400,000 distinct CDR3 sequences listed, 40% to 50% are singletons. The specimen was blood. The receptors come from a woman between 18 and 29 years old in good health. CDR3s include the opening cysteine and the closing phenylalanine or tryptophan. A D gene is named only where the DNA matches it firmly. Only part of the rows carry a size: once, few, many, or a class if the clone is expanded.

DNA: TGCAGCGTTGAAAGAGTGGGAGAGGAGACCCAGTACTTC
CDR3: CSVERVGEETQYF
J: TRBJ2-5
length: 13
size: many
D: NA
V: TRBV29-1

DNA: TGCGCCAGCAGCCAAGGGGAATACGCCGCGTATTTT
CDR3: CASSQGEYAAYF
J: TRBJ2-3
length: 12
size: NA
D: NA
V: TRBV4-1

DNA: TGTGCCAGCAGTTACTTCGGCAGGGCTCTCTACAATGAGCAGTTCTTC
CDR3: CASSYFGRALYNEQFF
J: TRBJ2-1
length: 16
size: few
D: NA
V: TRBV6-2/TRBV6-3

DNA: TGTGCCAGCAGCCCCGTGAAGACCCATACTAGAGCAGATGCGCAATATTTT
CDR3: CASSPVKTHTRADAQYF
J: TRBJ2-3
length: 17
size: NA
D: NA
V: TRBV12-3/TRBV12-4

DNA: TGTGCCAGCCCTTTACCTACCTCCTACAATGAGCAGTTCTTC
CDR3: CASPLPTSYNEQFF
J: TRBJ2-1
length: 14
size: NA
D: NA
V: TRBV6-5

DNA: TGTGCCAGCAGTTTTAGGGGGCTTGGCGTATCCAATGAGCAGTACTTC
CDR3: CASSFRGLGVSNEQYF
J: TRBJ2-7
length: 16
size: once
D: TRBD1
V: TRBV12-3/TRBV12-4

DNA: TGTGCCACCCGGGATAGCGGGGGCAAGGAGGGAGATGAGCAGTTCTTC
CDR3: CATRDSGGKEGDEQFF
J: TRBJ2-1
length: 16
size: few
D: TRBD2
V: TRBV10-3

DNA: TGTGCCAGCAGTTATTCGGGCGTTGGGTCCTACGAGCAGTACTTC
CDR3: CASSYSGVGSYEQYF
J: TRBJ2-7
length: 15
size: NA
D: NA
V: TRBV28

DNA: TGCGCCAGCAGCCCCTGGGCGGAGAACACTGAAGCTTTCTTT
CDR3: CASSPWAENTEAFF
J: TRBJ1-1
length: 14
size: once
D: NA
V: TRBV5-1

DNA: TGTGCCAGCAGCCCTAAGGGGGTTACGTCCTACGAGCGGTACTTC
CDR3: CASSPKGVTSYERYF
J: TRBJ2-5
length: 15
size: NA
D: NA
V: TRBV6-5

DNA: TGTGCCAGCAGCCCGACCAGGGGGCGGTTACAAGAGACCCAGTACTTC
CDR3: CASSPTRGRLQETQYF
J: TRBJ2-5
length: 16
size: NA
D: TRBD1
V: TRBV7-9

DNA: TGTGCCAGCAGCCCCTCGGACAGGTCCCCCTACGAGCAGTACTTC
CDR3: CASSPSDRSPYEQYF
J: TRBJ2-7
length: 15
size: few
D: TRBD1
V: TRBV7-3

DNA: TGTGCCAGCAGCTCGACAGGAACCATGGCCTACACCTTC
CDR3: CASSSTGTMAYTF
J: TRBJ1-2
length: 13
size: NA
D: NA
V: TRBV6-5

DNA: TGTGCCAGCAGCCTCGTGCCAGCAGGGGTCACTGAAGCTTTCTTT
CDR3: CASSLVPAGVTEAFF
J: TRBJ1-1
length: 15
size: NA
D: NA
V: TRBV7-9

DNA: TGCGCCAGCGCCAGACTAGCGGGAGACACCGGGGAGCTGTTTTTT
CDR3: CASARLAGDTGELFF
J: TRBJ2-2
length: 15
size: once
D: TRBD2
V: TRBV5-1

DNA: TGTGCGGGCGCGGCGGGGGAGTACACAGATACGCAGTATTTT
CDR3: CAGAAGEYTDTQYF
J: TRBJ2-3
length: 14
size: few
D: TRBD2
V: TRBV5-7

DNA: TGTGCCAGCAGTGGGGGGGTGTCCGAGACCCAGTACTTC
CDR3: CASSGGVSETQYF
J: TRBJ2-5
length: 13
size: NA
D: TRBD2
V: TRBV12-3/TRBV12-4

DNA: TGCGCCAGCAGCCTACTAGCGGGGGGGCCTGCGAATGAGCAGTTCTTC
CDR3: CASSLLAGGPANEQFF
J: TRBJ2-1
length: 16
size: once
D: TRBD2
V: TRBV4-1

DNA: TGTGCCACCGTATCTAAATACAGCGGGAGAGAGCAAGAGACCCAGTACTTC
CDR3: CATVSKYSGREQETQYF
J: TRBJ2-5
length: 17
size: few
D: TRBD2
V: TRBV15

DNA: TGTGCCAGCTCACCACGGGTCGTCGCCGACACTGAAGCTTTCTTT
CDR3: CASSPRVVADTEAFF
J: TRBJ1-1
length: 15
size: few
D: NA
V: TRBV18

DNA: TGCGCCAGCAGCTCGACGACTAGCGGGGGGAGAGTTGAGCAGTACTTC
CDR3: CASSSTTSGGRVEQYF
J: TRBJ2-5
length: 16
size: NA
D: TRBD2
V: TRBV5-1

DNA: TGTGCCAGCAGCTGGGACTTGAACTACGAGCAGTACTTC
CDR3: CASSWDLNYEQYF
J: TRBJ2-7
length: 13
size: NA
D: NA
V: TRBV12-3/TRBV12-4

DNA: TGTGCCAGCAGTGGGGGGGGCAGGACTTCGGGTGGCTACACCTTC
CDR3: CASSGGGRTSGGYTF
J: TRBJ1-2
length: 15
size: NA
D: NA
V: TRBV6-1

DNA: TGTGCCAGCAGCTTTAGGATTGGCTCACAAGAGACCCAGTACTTC
CDR3: CASSFRIGSQETQYF
J: TRBJ2-5
length: 15
size: NA
D: NA
V: TRBV5-6

DNA: TGTGCCAGCAGCCCCCGGGACTACTCAGAGACCCAGTACTTC
CDR3: CASSPRDYSETQYF
J: TRBJ2-5
length: 14
size: NA
D: TRBD2
V: TRBV3-1

DNA: TGTGCCAGCACTAAACAGGGGGCGAGATGGACCCAGTACTTC
CDR3: CASTKQGARWTQYF
J: TRBJ2-5
length: 14
size: few
D: TRBD1
V: TRBV12-3/TRBV12-4

DNA: TGTGCCAGCAGTTACTCCCAGCGGGAGGGATTCAATGAGCAGTTCTTC
CDR3: CASSYSQREGFNEQFF
J: TRBJ2-1
length: 16
size: few
D: TRBD2
V: TRBV6-5

DNA: TGTGCCAGCAGTTACTCGTCAGGGGATTGGGAGACCCAGTTCTTC
CDR3: CASSYSSGDWETQFF
J: TRBJ2-1
length: 15
size: NA
D: NA
V: TRBV6-6

DNA: TGTGCCAGCAGCTGGGGACTAGCGGGAGGAGTAGAGACCCAGTACTTC
CDR3: CASSWGLAGGVETQYF
J: TRBJ2-5
length: 16
size: few
D: TRBD2
V: TRBV7-9

DNA: TGTGCCACCAGTGATCCCCTAGTCGGGGGAACAGATACGCAGTATTTT
CDR3: CATSDPLVGGTDTQYF
J: TRBJ2-3
length: 16
size: NA
D: NA
V: TRBV24-1

DNA: TGCGCCAGCAGCCAAGTTGGATCCGGTAGGGTTGGTGAGACCCAGTACTTC
CDR3: CASSQVGSGRVGETQYF
J: TRBJ2-5
length: 17
size: NA
D: NA
V: TRBV4-1

DNA: TGTGCCAGCAGCTTAGTGACCCAGCGGGAGGGCCACGATGAGCAGTTCTTC
CDR3: CASSLVTQREGHDEQFF
J: TRBJ2-1
length: 17
size: NA
D: TRBD2
V: TRBV11-2

DNA: TGCGCCAGCAGCCAAGATAGAGGGGGGGTAGACATTCAGTACTTC
CDR3: CASSQDRGGVDIQYF
J: TRBJ2-4
length: 15
size: NA
D: NA
V: TRBV4-3

DNA: TGTGCCAGCAGCTTGGGGGTAACCGAGCAGTACTTC
CDR3: CASSLGVTEQYF
J: TRBJ2-7
length: 12
size: NA
D: NA
V: TRBV5-6

DNA: TGCGCCAGCAGCCAAGATACTAGCGGGAGGGCGTATACGCAGTATTTT
CDR3: CASSQDTSGRAYTQYF
J: TRBJ2-3
length: 16
size: NA
D: TRBD2
V: TRBV4-1

DNA: TGTGCCAGCAGCTCTACAAATCAGCCCCAGCATTTT
CDR3: CASSSTNQPQHF
J: TRBJ1-5
length: 12
size: few
D: NA
V: TRBV7-2

DNA: TGTGCCAGCAGGTCCGGGACTAGAGGGAAGCAGTACTTC
CDR3: CASRSGTRGKQYF
J: TRBJ2-5
length: 13
size: few
D: TRBD2
V: TRBV12-3/TRBV12-4

DNA: TGTGCCAGTACGTTTAGCCTATCTAGCACAGATACGCAGTATTTT
CDR3: CASTFSLSSTDTQYF
J: TRBJ2-3
length: 15
size: NA
D: NA
V: TRBV27

DNA: TGCAGCGTTGGACAGGGGGGTACTGAAGCTTTCTTT
CDR3: CSVGQGGTEAFF
J: TRBJ1-1
length: 12
size: many
D: TRBD1
V: TRBV29-1

DNA: TGTGCCAGCAGCCCCGGGACGGTACACGAGCAGTACTTC
CDR3: CASSPGTVHEQYF
J: TRBJ2-7
length: 13
size: NA
D: NA
V: TRBV9

DNA: TGCAGTGCTAGAGATCCCTTGAACAGGGGAGGTATAAATTGGGGAAGCAATCAGCCCCAGCATTTT
CDR3: CSARDPLNRGGINWGSNQPQHF
J: TRBJ1-5
length: 22
size: few
D: TRBD1
V: TRBV20-1

DNA: TGTGCCAGCAGCCTAAGAGCCCGGCCGGGTGAGCAGTTCTTC
CDR3: CASSLRARPGEQFF
J: TRBJ2-1
length: 14
size: NA
D: NA
V: TRBV7-3